The following is a T cell receptor beta chain sequence with its context. Its antigen is as yet unknown. This PCR relied on a set of 60 Vbeta primers and 13 Jbeta primers. Profiling relied on immunoSEQ multiplex PCR, and the TCRdb table lists in-frame clones only, not all of them. The table shows 100,000 or so clones, with roughly 79% occurring only once. This specimen belongs to a study of cytomegalovirus exposure and HLA in healthy donors. Whole-study findings and limits: Segments of the TCR beta V type were, in most cases, productive about 90% or about 30% of the time in an earlier analysis. The majority of CMV-associated TCR beta chains were reported as apparently HLA-restricted in a later analysis.

V lost 6 bases to trimming and J lost 8 bases, with 22 bases between them. The CDR3 has 15 residues. Germline V CDR1 and CDR2: ENHRY, SYGVKD. V gene TRBV10-3 combines with J gene TRBJ1-2; the D is unclear. The TCR sequence derives from a man aged 40-49 years in good health and CMV-seronegative. Sequencing used PBMCs. CDR3 DNA: TGTGCCATCAGCAAACCGGGTCCCGAGGAAGGCGGCTACACCTTC. Translating gives CAISKPGPEEGGYTF.